These 23 T cell receptor beta chains share one sample of origin, sequenced in a study of Graves' ophthalmopathy and Graves' hyperthyroidism. TCR beta CDR3 regions were amplified from RNA transcripts. The authors performed first-round RT-PCR with HTBI primers and then a second-round multiplex PCR. Each CDR3 protein is one row after TCRdb ran MiXCR on the multiplex PCR reads. The repertoire consists of approximately 700,000 distinct CDR3 sequences, with 35% to 45% occurring once and the leading ten covering 3% to 3.5%. Material for sequencing was peripheral blood. These receptors came from an adult man with Graves' ophthalmopathy.

This clonotype was detected only a few times. The gene calls are TRBV7-2 and TRBJ2-3; 9 bases line up with TRBD1. CDR1 is SGHTA, CDR2 FQGNSA, per germline. The trim removed 7 bases at V and 3 bases at J, leaving 5 bases unmatched. The length of the CDR3 is 14 residues. The CDR3 region has the DNA TGTGCCAGCACCCTGGACAGGGGTACAGATACGCAGTATTTT. Protein product: CASTLDRGTDTQYF.

This clonotype was found many times. The gene calls are TRBV24-1 and TRBJ1-1; 11 positions agree with TRBD1. Germline CDR1 reads KGHDR; CDR2 reads SFDVKD. Trimming at V came to 0 bases and at J to 5 bases, leaving 1 base not matched to a gene. There are 15 residues in the CDR3. CDR3 residues: CATSDLGTGGTEAFF. Written as DNA, the CDR3 is TGTGCCACCAGTGATTTGGGGACAGGGGGGACTGAAGCTTTCTTT.

This clonotype showed up many times. This chain uses TRBV2 with TRBJ2-7, with D possibly being TRBD2 (6 bases). With 6 bases removed from V and 3 bases from J, the gap between germline ends came to 12 bases. The CDR3 has 13 residues. Germline V CDR1 and CDR2: SNHLY, FYNNEI. For the CDR3, the DNA is TGTGCCAGCAGGGCGGGGTTTCACTACGAGCAGTACTTC. Its translation is CASRAGFHYEQYF.

The chain recombines TRBV11-1 with TRBJ2-7, with a weak D call TRBD2 (6 bases). Germline V CDR1 and CDR2: SGHAT, FQDESV (reference sequence). This CDR3 spans 14 amino acids. The V end lost 6 bases, the J end lost 3 bases, and 15 bases lay between the germline ends. The CDR3 here is CASRPPGLGYEQYF. CDR3 DNA sequence: TGTGCCAGCAGACCTCCGGGACTGGGCTACGAGCAGTACTTC.

Many counts were recorded for this clonotype. This chain uses TRBV7-9 with TRBJ1-2; 7 nucleotides align to TRBD1. With 1 base clipped from V and 7 bases from J, the junction kept 9 bases outside the gene matches. Looked up from germline, CDR1 is SEHNR and CDR2 is FQNEAQ (reference sequence). The CDR3 runs to 15 residues. The CDR3 is CASSLDGTANGGYTF. The CDR3 nucleotides read TGTGCCAGCAGCTTAGACGGGACAGCTAACGGTGGCTACACCTTC.

V and J are TRBV10-3 and TRBJ1-5, with 9 nucleotides matching TRBD1. The CDR3 length is 14 residues. Germline trimming cut 10 bases from V and 1 base from J; bases unmatched to any gene: 5. Germline CDR1 and CDR2: ENHRY and SYGVKD. CDR3 nucleotide sequence: TGTGCCAGTCACAGGGGGCTGAGCAATCAGCCCCAGCATTTT. Translation: CASHRGLSNQPQHF.

Regarding this clonotype: The conserved final phenylalanine or tryptophan is absent from the CDR3, which likely points to a read error. The gene calls are TRBV7-9 and TRBJ2-5; D gene uncertain. Between the trimmed V and J ends, which lost 1 base and 5 bases, there was a span of 14 bases. CDR3 length equals 15 residues. In germline, CDR1 is SEHNR, CDR2 FQNEAQ (reference sequence). The DNA of the CDR3 is TGTGCCAGCAGCTTAGGGCCTAGGGTAATGGAGACCCAGTACGGC. This translates into CASSLGPRVMETQYG.

The chain links TRBV25-1 to TRBJ2-2; TRBD1 might be the D (6 bases). CDR3 size: 14 residues. V lost 2 bases and J 5 bases, leaving 9 bases between the germline ends. Per germline, CDR1 MGHDK and CDR2 SYGVNS. The CDR3 loop is CASSEQGTTGELFF. The CDR3 DNA sequence: TGTGCCAGCAGTGAACAGGGGACAACCGGGGAGCTGTTTTTT. The full variable domain, with the rest looked up from reference TRBV25-1 and TRBJ2-2, is EADIYQTPRYLVIGTGKKITLECSQTMGHDKMYWYQQDPGMELHLIHYSYGVNSTEKGDLSSESTVSRIRTEHFPLTLESARPSHTSQYLCASSEQGTTGELFFGEGSRLTVL.

This sequence joins TRBV9 and TRBJ2-2, with 9 bases fitting TRBD1. CDR1 SGDLS and CDR2 YYNGEE come from the germline V gene. V lost 4 bases to trimming and J lost 6 bases; unmatched junction nucleotides: 10. CDR3 size: 16 residues. CDR3 in DNA: TGTGCCAGCAGCCCCCGCGGGACAGGGCCCCCCGGGGAGCTGTTTTTT. It is translated as CASSPRGTGPPGELFF. Together with reference TRBV9 and TRBJ2-2, the CDR3 gives the full variable domain: DSGVTQTPKHLITATGQRVTLRCSPRSGDLSVYWYQQSLDQGLQFLIQYYNGEERAKGNILERFSAQQFPDLHSELNLSSLELGDSALYFCASSPRGTGPPGELFFGEGSRLTVL.

As to this clonotype: Since a much larger clone is just one base distant, this may be a read error. This chain connects TRBV19 to TRBJ2-7; maybe TRBD2 (6 bases). This CDR3 spans 13 amino acids. Germline-derived CDR1 and CDR2 are LNHDA and SQIVND (reference sequence). CDR3 sequence (DNA): TGTGCCAGTAGTGTCGGGGGAACCTACGAGCGGTACTTC. This codes for CASSVGGTYERYF.

This clonotype appeared many times. The rearrangement links TRBV4-1 to TRBJ1-6; a weak D match, TRBD1 (5 bases). Trimming removed 5 bases from V and 11 bases from J, with 16 bases in between. This CDR3 spans 14 amino acids. The germline gives CDR1 MGHRA, CDR2 YSYEKL. CDR3 protein: CASSDQGFRPPLHF. In DNA, the CDR3 is TGCGCCAGCAGCGATCAGGGTTTTAGGCCACCCCTCCACTTT.

CDR3 region: CASSTQREGRGYGYTF. DNA of the CDR3: TGTGCCAGCAGCACCCAGAGGGAGGGGCGGGGCTATGGCTACACCTTC. The rearrangement joins TRBV5-5 to TRBJ1-2; maybe TRBD1 (5 bases). Looked up from germline, CDR1 is SGHKS and CDR2 is YYEKEE (reference sequence). Trimming shortened V by 4 bases and J by 4 bases, and 20 bases separated the two germline ends. This CDR3 spans 16 amino acids.

The chain combines TRBV24-1 with TRBJ1-5; TRBD1 aligns across 10 bases. CDR1 is KGHDR and CDR2 is SFDVKD in the germline V gene. This CDR3 has 15 amino acids. V shed 4 bases and J 11 bases; nucleotides not matched to a gene: 10. In DNA, the CDR3 is TGTGCCACCAGTGACCAGACAGGGGGCCAAGAGACCCAGCATTTT. This codes for CATSDQTGGQETQHF.

The chain recombines TRBV2 with TRBJ2-7; TRBD2 matches at 10 bases. V trimming: 6 bases; J trimming: 0 bases; junction bases outside the gene matches: 5. The CDR3 runs to 15 residues. CDR1 and CDR2 (germline): SNHLY, FYNNEI. This CDR3 reads CASSLIAGGSYEQYF. The CDR3 DNA sequence: TGTGCCAGCAGCTTAATAGCGGGAGGCTCCTACGAGCAGTACTTC.

This clonotype was detected ten times or more. The rearrangement joins TRBV11-2 to TRBJ2-5; D remains ambiguous. The length of the CDR3 is 12 residues. Germline V gene data show CDR1 as SGHAT and CDR2 as FQNNGV. V was trimmed by 3 bases and J by 5 bases, leaving 7 bases between them. In DNA form, the CDR3 reads TGTGCCAGCAGCTTGTGGCAGGAGACCCAGTACTTC. It codes for CASSLWQETQYF.

This clonotype was counted at least ten times. V usage is TRBV10-3 and J usage is TRBJ1-1; 9 nucleotides agree with TRBD1. There are 12 residues in the CDR3. Germline lookup yields CDR1 ENHRY and CDR2 SYGVKD. The ends lost 9 bases at V and 10 bases at J; junction bases unmatched: 9. CDR3 nucleotides: TGTGCCATTTCCGGGACAGGGTACGGAGCTTTCTTT. Amino acid sequence: CAISGTGYGAFF.

In its sample, this clonotype was seen many times. The V and J genes are TRBV6-5 and TRBJ1-6, with D unresolved. Germline loops: CDR1 MNHEY, CDR2 SVGAGI. V was clipped by 2 bases and J by 14 bases, with 10 bases between them. The CDR3 contains 12 residues. The CDR3, as DNA: TGTGCCAGCAGTTACGCGAAGCTATCCCTCCACTTT. The encoded protein is CASSYAKLSLHF.

A note on this clonotype: Just one base apart from a much larger clone, this may be a read error. This chain connects TRBV19 to TRBJ1-1, with TRBD1 matching 7 bases. The CDR3 is 15 amino acids. Germline V gene sequence: CDR1 LNHDA, CDR2 SQIVND (reference sequence). The CDR3 nucleotides are TGTACCAGTAGTATGGGACAGAAAAGGAACACTGAAGCTTTCTTT. Its protein is CTSSMGQKRNTEAFF.

Concerning this clonotype itself: A junction end diverges from the germline sequence, so it may reflect a read error. The chain employs TRBV14 and TRBJ2-5; D is undetermined. This CDR3 region has 15 residues. CDR1 SGHDN and CDR2 FVKESK come from the germline V gene. The CDR3 coding sequence is TGTGCCAGCAGCCAAGGGAAGGGTAGACAAGAGGCCCAATACTTC. Protein sequence: CASSQGKGRQEAQYF.

The genes are TRBV12-3 or TRBV12-4 and TRBJ2-2; TRBD1 agrees at 12 bases. V was clipped by 6 bases and J by 6 bases; unmatched bases: 8. This CDR3 comprises 16 residues. The chain's CDR3 is CASSTTGTGGAGELFF. The CDR3 DNA reads as TGTGCCAGCAGCACCACCGGGACAGGGGGCGCCGGGGAGCTGTTTTTT.

Regarding this clonotype: At one of its ends the junction is not consistent with the germline gene, which may arise from a read error. The chain recombines TRBV2 with TRBJ2-7; tentative D call: TRBD2 (5 bases). CDR1 is SNHLY, CDR2 FYNNEI, per germline. The CDR3 has 15 amino acids. This CDR3 is CATSGPGAGQPQQYF. The DNA for the CDR3 is TGTGCCACCAGTGGTCCGGGCGCGGGTCAGCCCCAGCAGTACTTC.

V usage is TRBV14 and J usage is TRBJ1-3; D gene ambiguous. Germline CDR1 is SGHDN and CDR2 is FVKESK. The CDR3 contains 16 residues. Trimming removed 0 bases at V and 4 bases at J, with 13 bases between. This chain's CDR3 is CASSQEWAAGGNTIYF. For the CDR3, the DNA is TGTGCCAGCAGCCAAGAATGGGCAGCGGGCGGAAACACCATATATTTT.

The rearrangement joins TRBV30 to TRBJ2-7; TRBD1 matches at 9 bases. Germline values: CDR1 GTSNPN, CDR2 SVGIG (reference sequence). The length of the CDR3 is 14 residues. The junction had 2 bases not matched to a gene; V was cut back by 0 bases and J by 2 bases. CDR3 loop: CAWSVGQGTYEQYF. The DNA of the CDR3 is TGTGCCTGGAGTGTGGGACAGGGAACCTACGAGCAGTACTTC.